This T cell receptor beta chain was sequenced for a study of T cells in narcolepsy. The study's findings and limits: Autoreactive clonotypes reportedly recurred in blood of same and different patients, not controls. Comparing one patient's CSF and blood CD4+ clonotypes highlighted HCRT- and TRIB2-specific autoreactive clonotypes.

As regards this clone: The antigen is unknown.

Germline V gene sequence: CDR1 SGHNT, CDR2 YENEEA. The CDR3 sequence is 14 residues long. V lost 5 bases, J lost 5 bases, and 15 bases lay in between. The protocol was immunoSEQ multiplex PCR, while the TCRdb copy is restricted to in-frame clones and leaves out a portion. The table records fewer than 35,000 clones, around 83% of them present only once. Sequencing was performed on memory (CD45RA-) CD4+ T cells from blood. This TCR was recovered from a human donor in good health. V gene TRBV11-3 combines with J gene TRBJ1-2; tentative D call: TRBD1 (5 bases). This CDR3 reads CASSPQPGPYGYTF. The DNA of the CDR3 is TGTGCCAGCAGCCCTCAGCCAGGGCCTTATGGCTACACCTTC.